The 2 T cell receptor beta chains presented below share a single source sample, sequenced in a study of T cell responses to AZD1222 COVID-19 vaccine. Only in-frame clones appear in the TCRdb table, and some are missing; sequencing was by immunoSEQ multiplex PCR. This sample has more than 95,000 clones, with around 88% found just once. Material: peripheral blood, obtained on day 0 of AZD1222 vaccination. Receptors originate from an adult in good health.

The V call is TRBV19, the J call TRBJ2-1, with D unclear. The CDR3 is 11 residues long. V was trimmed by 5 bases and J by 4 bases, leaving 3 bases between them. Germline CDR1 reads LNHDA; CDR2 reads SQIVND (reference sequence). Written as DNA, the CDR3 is TGTGCCAGTAGTTTTTACAATGAGCAGTTCTTC. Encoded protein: CASSFYNEQFF.

The CDR3 DNA follows: TGTGCCAGCAGTCCCTCAACCGGGACAGGGTCCTACGAGCAGTACTTC. Amino acids: CASSPSTGTGSYEQYF. The chain combines TRBV28 with TRBJ2-7, with 9 bases matching TRBD1. Unmatched junction bases numbered 9, after V lost 5 bases and J lost 1 base. CDR1 MDHEN and CDR2 SYDVKM come from the germline V gene. The CDR3 length is 16 residues.